This T cell receptor (beta chain) was recorded in a study of cytomegalovirus exposure and HLA in healthy donors. Concerning this clone itself: Antigen unknown.

Study conclusions and caveats: Donor immune exposure was known only as CMV serostatus.

The PCR employed 60 Vbeta primers together with 13 Jbeta primers. Data came from immunoSEQ multiplex PCR; TCRdb stores just in-frame clones and leaves some out. This sample carries 120,000 to 150,000 clones, about four fifths of them seen once, and the ten largest clones take roughly 3.2%. Germline V CDR1 and CDR2: SGHNT, YYREEE (reference sequence). The J segment lost 4 bases and the V segment lost 4 bases, leaving 10 bases of the junction unmatched. The CDR3 loop spans 15 amino acids. The V call is TRBV5-4, the J call TRBJ2-5; 7 bases line up with TRBD2. Material for sequencing was PBMCs. The receptor's source is a man in his late teens or twenties in good health and CMV-seropositive. CDR3 bases: TGTGCCAGCAGCCCCGGACTAGTCAGGCCAGAGACCCAGTACTTC. Amino acid sequence: CASSPGLVRPETQYF.